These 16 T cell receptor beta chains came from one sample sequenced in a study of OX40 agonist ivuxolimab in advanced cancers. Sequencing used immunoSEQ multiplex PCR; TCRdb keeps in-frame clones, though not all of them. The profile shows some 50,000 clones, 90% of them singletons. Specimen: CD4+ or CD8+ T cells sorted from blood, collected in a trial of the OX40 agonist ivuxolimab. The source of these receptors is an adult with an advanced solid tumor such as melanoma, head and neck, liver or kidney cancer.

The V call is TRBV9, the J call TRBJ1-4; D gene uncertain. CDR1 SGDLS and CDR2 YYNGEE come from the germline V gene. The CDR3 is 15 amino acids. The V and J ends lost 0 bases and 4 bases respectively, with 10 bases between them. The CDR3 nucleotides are TGTGCCAGCAGCGTAGGCGGATTTAGTAATGAAAAACTGTTTTTT. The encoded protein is CASSVGGFSNEKLFF.

CDR3 in amino acids: CASSVGVSGGGGTDTQYF. DNA of the CDR3: TGTGCCAGCAGCGTTGGGGTATCAGGGGGCGGGGGGACAGATACGCAGTATTTT. The V gene is TRBV9, the J gene TRBJ2-3, with D perhaps being TRBD1 or TRBD2 (8 bases each). The CDR3 is 18 amino acids. The V end lost 2 bases, the J end lost 3 bases, and 22 bases lay between the germline ends. Germline lookup yields CDR1 SGDLS and CDR2 YYNGEE.

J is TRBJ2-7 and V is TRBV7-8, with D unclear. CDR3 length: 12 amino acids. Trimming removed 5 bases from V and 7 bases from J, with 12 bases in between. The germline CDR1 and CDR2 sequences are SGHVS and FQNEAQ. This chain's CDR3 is CASSLRQGEQYF. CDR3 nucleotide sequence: TGTGCCAGCAGCCTAAGACAAGGGGAGCAGTACTTC. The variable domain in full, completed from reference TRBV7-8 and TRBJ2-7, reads GAGVSQSPRYKVAKRGQDVALRCDPISGHVSLFWYQQALGQGPEFLTYFQNEAQLDKSGLPSDRFFAERPEGSVSTLKIQRTQQEDSAVYLCASSLRQGEQYFGPGTRLTVT.

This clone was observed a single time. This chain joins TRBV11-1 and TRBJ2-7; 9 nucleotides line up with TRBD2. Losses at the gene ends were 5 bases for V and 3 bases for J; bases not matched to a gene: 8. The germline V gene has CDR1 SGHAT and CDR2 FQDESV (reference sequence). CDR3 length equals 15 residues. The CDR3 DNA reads TGTGCCAGCAGCGGAGGGGGACTAGCTGACTACGAGCAGTACTTC. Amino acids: CASSGGGLADYEQYF.

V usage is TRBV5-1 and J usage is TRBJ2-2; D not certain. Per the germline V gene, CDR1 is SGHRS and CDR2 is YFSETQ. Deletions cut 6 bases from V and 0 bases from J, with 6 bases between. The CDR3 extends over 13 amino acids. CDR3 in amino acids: CASTVSNTGELFF. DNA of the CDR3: TGCGCCAGCACGGTGTCGAACACCGGGGAGCTGTTTTTT. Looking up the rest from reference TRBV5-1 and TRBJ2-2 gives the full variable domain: KAGVTQTPRYLIKTRGQQVTLSCSPISGHRSVSWYQQTPGQGLQFLFEYFSETQRNKGNFPGRFSGRQFSNSRSEMNVSTLELGDSALYLCASTVSNTGELFFGEGSRLTVL.

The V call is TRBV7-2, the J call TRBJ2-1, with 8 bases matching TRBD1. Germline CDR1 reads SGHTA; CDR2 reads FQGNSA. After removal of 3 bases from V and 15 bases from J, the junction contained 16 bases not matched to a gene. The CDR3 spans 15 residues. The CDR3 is CASSLGTGTLLSLFF. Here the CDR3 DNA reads TGTGCCAGCAGCTTGGGGACAGGTACCCTCTTGTCTCTGTTCTTC.

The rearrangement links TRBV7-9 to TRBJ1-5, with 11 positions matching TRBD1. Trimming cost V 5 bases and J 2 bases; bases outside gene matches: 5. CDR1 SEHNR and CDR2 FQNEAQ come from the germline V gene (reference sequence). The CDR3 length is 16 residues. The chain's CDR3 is CASSEGTGGRNQPQHF. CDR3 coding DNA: TGTGCCAGCAGCGAAGGGACAGGGGGACGCAATCAGCCCCAGCATTTT.

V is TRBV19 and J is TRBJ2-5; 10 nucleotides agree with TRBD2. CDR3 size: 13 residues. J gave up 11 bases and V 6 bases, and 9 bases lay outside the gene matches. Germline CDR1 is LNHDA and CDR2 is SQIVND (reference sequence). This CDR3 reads CASSRAGGGEQYF. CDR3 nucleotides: TGTGCCAGTAGCCGAGCGGGAGGGGGTGAGCAGTACTTC.

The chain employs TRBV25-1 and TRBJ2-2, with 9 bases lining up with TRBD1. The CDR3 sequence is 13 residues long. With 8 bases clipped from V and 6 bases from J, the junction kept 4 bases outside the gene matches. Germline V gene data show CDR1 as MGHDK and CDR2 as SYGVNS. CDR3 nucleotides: TGTGCCAGCGCCGGGACAGGGCCCGGGGAGCTGTTTTTT. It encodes CASAGTGPGELFF. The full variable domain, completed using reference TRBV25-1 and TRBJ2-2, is EADIYQTPRYLVIGTGKKITLECSQTMGHDKMYWYQQDPGMELHLIHYSYGVNSTEKGDLSSESTVSRIRTEHFPLTLESARPSHTSQYLCASAGTGPGELFFGEGSRLTVL.

CDR3 DNA: TGTGCCAGCAGCCATCCCCGGGGTAACACTGAAGCTTTCTTT. Protein product: CASSHPRGNTEAFF. The V call is TRBV5-4, the J call TRBJ1-1; no firm D call. V was clipped by 4 bases and J by 2 bases, with 12 bases between them. This CDR3 is 14 amino acids long. Germline lookup yields CDR1 SGHNT and CDR2 YYREEE (reference sequence).

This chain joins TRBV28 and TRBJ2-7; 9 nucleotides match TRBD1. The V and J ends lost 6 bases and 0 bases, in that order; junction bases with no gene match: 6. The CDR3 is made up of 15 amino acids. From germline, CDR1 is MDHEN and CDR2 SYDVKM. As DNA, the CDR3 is TGTGCCAGCAGGGGAGACAGGGGGGGCTCCTACGAGCAGTACTTC. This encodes CASRGDRGGSYEQYF.

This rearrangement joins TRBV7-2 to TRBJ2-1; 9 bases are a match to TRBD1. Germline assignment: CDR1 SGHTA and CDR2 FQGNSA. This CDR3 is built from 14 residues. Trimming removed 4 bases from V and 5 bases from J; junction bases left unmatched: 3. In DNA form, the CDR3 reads TGTGCCAGCAGCTGGGACAGGGCAAACAATGAGCAGTTCTTC. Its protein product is CASSWDRANNEQFF.

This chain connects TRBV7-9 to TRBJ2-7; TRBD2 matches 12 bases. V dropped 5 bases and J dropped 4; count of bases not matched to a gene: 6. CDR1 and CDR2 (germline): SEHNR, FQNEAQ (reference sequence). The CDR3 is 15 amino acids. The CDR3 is CASSGSSGRGYEQYF. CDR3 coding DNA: TGTGCCAGCAGCGGTTCTAGCGGGAGGGGGTACGAGCAGTACTTC.

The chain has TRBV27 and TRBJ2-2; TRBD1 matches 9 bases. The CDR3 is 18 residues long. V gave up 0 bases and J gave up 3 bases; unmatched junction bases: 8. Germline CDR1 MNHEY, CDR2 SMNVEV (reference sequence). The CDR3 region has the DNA TGTGCCAGCAGTTTATCGGGACAGGGCGCTCCTTACACCGGGGAGCTGTTTTTT. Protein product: CASSLSGQGAPYTGELFF.

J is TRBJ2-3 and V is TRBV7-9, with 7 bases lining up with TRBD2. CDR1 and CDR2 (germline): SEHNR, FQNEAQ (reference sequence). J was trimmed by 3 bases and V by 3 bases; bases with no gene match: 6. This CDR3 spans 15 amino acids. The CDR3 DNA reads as TGTGCCAGCAGCTTGGCGGGAGATATAACAGATACGCAGTATTTT. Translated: CASSLAGDITDTQYF. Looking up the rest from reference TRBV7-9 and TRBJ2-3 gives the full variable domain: DTGVSQNPRHKITKRGQNVTFRCDPISEHNRLYWYRQTLGQGPEFLTYFQNEAQLEKSRLLSDRFSAERPKGSFSTLEIQRTEQGDSAMYLCASSLAGDITDTQYFGPGTRLTVL.

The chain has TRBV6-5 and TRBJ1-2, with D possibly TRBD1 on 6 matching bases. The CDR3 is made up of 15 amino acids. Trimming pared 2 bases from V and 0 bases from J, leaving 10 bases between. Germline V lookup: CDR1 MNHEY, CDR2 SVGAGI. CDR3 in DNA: TGTGCCAGCAGTTACACGACAGGACCTAACTATGGCTACACCTTC. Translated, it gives CASSYTTGPNYGYTF.